The 10 T cell receptor beta chains in this list originate from one sample, sequenced in a study of T cell changes during pregnancy in multiple sclerosis (dated by TCRdb to about 2019). Library prep was done by the immunoSEQ multiplex PCR assay. TCRdb retrieved this table from immuneACCESS and kept in-frame rearrangements only. Not all clones are present; in checked studies, unresolved V genes account for under half, and no reason is known for the remainder. Present in this sample are nearly 40,000 clones, about 90% of which were seen just once. Of the sample, approximately 0.8% falls within the top ten clones. Sequenced material: CD4+ T cells from peripheral blood mononuclear cells, taken before pregnancy. Receptor source: a female donor with multiple sclerosis, enrolled in a pregnancy study.

The sample holds a few counts of this clone. V gene TRBV19 combines with J gene TRBJ2-1; 7 bases map to TRBD2. The trim removed 5 bases at V and 2 bases at J, leaving 9 bases unmatched. The CDR3 runs to 16 residues. CDR1 is LNHDA and CDR2 is SQIVND in the germline V gene (reference sequence). The CDR3 spells CASSYGGGHTYNEQFF. The DNA for the CDR3 is TGTGCCAGTAGTTACGGGGGAGGGCACACCTACAATGAGCAGTTCTTC.

The V and J genes are TRBV6-1 and TRBJ2-1; D perhaps matches TRBD2 (6 bases). Deletions cut 0 bases from V and 9 bases from J, with 15 bases between. Germline V gene sequence: CDR1 MNHNS, CDR2 SASEGT. This CDR3 is built from 15 residues. CDR3 sequence (DNA): TGTGCCAGCAGTGAAGCGGGCGGGAAAGTGAGTGAGCAGTTCTTC. Translating gives CASSEAGGKVSEQFF.

The chain has TRBV28 and TRBJ1-2, with TRBD1 as a possible D gene (5 bases). CDR1 and CDR2 from the germline V gene are MDHEN and SYDVKM. The CDR3 is made up of 14 amino acids. Trimming removed 6 bases from V and 1 base from J, with 12 bases in between. The CDR3 reads CASRRGSFNYGYTF. Here the CDR3 DNA reads TGTGCCAGCAGAAGGGGCAGCTTTAACTATGGCTACACCTTC.

The chain is built from TRBV20-1 and TRBJ2-1; a possible D gene is TRBD1 (6 bases). Germline loops: CDR1 DFQATT, CDR2 SNEGSKA (reference sequence). V was cut by 6 bases and J by 9 bases, with 12 bases left in between. This CDR3 is built from 11 residues. CDR3 nucleotides: TGCAGTGCAACCGGGACACGTGAGCAGTTCTTC. It codes for CSATGTREQFF.

Here the CDR3 reads CATSGGRAGETQYF. The CDR3 bases are TGTGCCACCAGCGGCGGGAGGGCCGGGGAGACCCAGTACTTC. This chain links TRBV15 with TRBJ2-5, with 9 positions matching TRBD2. Germline V lookup: CDR1 LNHNV, CDR2 YYDKDF (reference sequence). The CDR3 is 14 amino acids. V trimming: 5 bases; J trimming: 5 bases; junction bases outside the gene matches: 6.

This clone occurred once. V usage is TRBV19 and J usage is TRBJ2-3; 9 nucleotides line up with TRBD1. Germline CDR1 LNHDA, CDR2 SQIVND (reference sequence). This CDR3 is built from 15 residues. V dropped 4 bases and J dropped 2; count of bases not matched to a gene: 4. This CDR3 is CASSKGQGHTDTQYF. The DNA of the CDR3 is TGTGCCAGTAGTAAAGGACAGGGGCACACAGATACGCAGTATTTT.

This chain connects TRBV7-8 to TRBJ2-7, with 13 bases lining up with TRBD2. CDR3 length: 17 amino acids. Germline CDR1 is SGHVS and CDR2 is FQNEAQ. Trimming removed 5 bases from V and 4 bases from J; junction bases left unmatched: 11. CDR3 in DNA: TGTGCCAGCAGCCCGACCGGACTAGCGGGAGTAGGGTACGAGCAGTACTTC. Translated: CASSPTGLAGVGYEQYF.

The V gene is TRBV11-3, the J gene TRBJ1-1; 7 bases are a match to TRBD1. The CDR3 totals 12 residues. The V and J ends lost 4 bases and 7 bases, in that order; junction bases with no gene match: 3. The germline CDR1 and CDR2 sequences are SGHNT and YENEEA. The CDR3: CASSSRQGEAFF. CDR3 DNA sequence: TGTGCCAGCAGCTCGCGACAGGGTGAAGCTTTCTTT.

The chain is built from TRBV7-9 and TRBJ1-3, with TRBD1 matching over 7 bases. V shed 5 bases and J 2 bases; nucleotides not matched to a gene: 0. The length of the CDR3 is 13 residues. From germline, CDR1 is SEHNR and CDR2 FQNEAQ (reference sequence). CDR3 protein: CASSGQAGNTIYF. As DNA, the CDR3 is TGTGCCAGCAGCGGACAGGCTGGAAACACCATATATTTT.

This chain links TRBV19 with TRBJ1-4, with D tentatively TRBD1 (6 bases). V was clipped by 7 bases and J by 6 bases, with 18 bases between them. Germline lookup yields CDR1 LNHDA and CDR2 SQIVND (reference sequence). The CDR3 has 15 residues. The CDR3 sequence: CASTTSGTPDEKLFF. The CDR3 nucleotides read TGTGCCAGTACAACTTCCGGGACACCTGATGAAAAACTGTTTTTT.